Each of the 18 T cell receptor beta chains below was sequenced from the same sample in a study of T-cell reconstitution after alpha-beta-depleted transplantation in children. A library of TCRbeta sequences, prepared with unique molecular identifiers, was generated. TCRdb itself ran the PCR reads through MiXCR, one entry per CDR3 protein. The table has approximately 83,000 distinct CDR3 sequences, roughly 8.8% seen once. The sequences come from PBMCs from the stem cell graft donor, collected from the stem cell graft. These receptors all come from a human donor who donated a stem cell graft to a child with congenital amegakaryocytic thrombocytopenia.

This clonotype was detected ten times or more. The chain couples TRBV20-1 to TRBJ1-5, with D tentatively TRBD1 (5 bases). The V end lost 6 bases, the J end lost 3 bases, and 12 bases lay between the germline ends. Germline V gene data show CDR1 as DFQATT and CDR2 as SNEGSKA (reference sequence). CDR3 length equals 13 residues. This CDR3 is CSAIQGFNQPQHF. The CDR3, as DNA: TGCAGTGCAATTCAGGGATTCAATCAGCCCCAGCATTTT.

This clonotype has ten or more counts. CDR3 DNA: TGTGCCATCAAAGGCACTAGCGGGAGATCGGGCGAGCAGTACTTC. Amino acid sequence: CAIKGTSGRSGEQYF. This sequence joins TRBV10-3 and TRBJ2-7, with 11 bases fitting TRBD2. This CDR3 is built from 15 residues. Germline CDR1 and CDR2: ENHRY and SYGVKD. J was trimmed by 6 bases and V by 7 bases; bases with no gene match: 11.

This clonotype was recorded many times. V usage is TRBV15 and J usage is TRBJ2-3; the D gene is possibly TRBD2 (6 bases). The germline V and J ends were trimmed by 4 bases and 2 bases, with 13 bases remaining between them. Germline-derived CDR1 and CDR2 are LNHNV and YYDKDF (reference sequence). The CDR3 extends over 15 amino acids. For the CDR3, the DNA is TGTGCCACCAGCACCCGGAGGGGCGACACAGATACGCAGTATTTT. Protein: CATSTRRGDTDTQYF. Full variable domain (remainder filled in from reference TRBV15 and TRBJ2-3): DAMVIQNPRYQVTQFGKPVTLSCSQTLNHNVMYWYQQKSSQAPKLLFHYYDKDFNNEADTPDNFQSRRPNTSFCFLDIRSPGLGDTAMYLCATSTRRGDTDTQYFGPGTRLTVL.

This clonotype was detected ten times or more. V usage is TRBV5-1 and J usage is TRBJ2-1, with 8 positions matching TRBD2. The germline V gene encodes CDR1 SGHRS and CDR2 YFSETQ. This CDR3 has 17 residues. J was trimmed by 6 bases and V by 0 bases; bases with no gene match: 11. The CDR3 DNA reads as TGCGCCAGCAGCTTGGCCCCAACCTCCGGGACTAGCAATGAGCAGTTCTTC. Its translation: CASSLAPTSGTSNEQFF.

This clonotype is medium-sized in the sample. The J gene is TRBJ2-1, the V gene TRBV16, with 12 bases fitting TRBD2. Trimming took 2 bases from V and 9 from J; bases not matched to a gene: 8. Germline values: CDR1 KGHSY, CDR2 FQNENV. This CDR3 comprises 16 residues. As DNA, the CDR3 is TGTGCCAGCAGCCAAGGGGAACTAGCGGGAGGCAGTGAGCAGTTCTTC. Translated, it gives CASSQGELAGGSEQFF. Based on the CDR3 plus reference TRBV16 and TRBJ2-1, the full variable domain is GEEVAQTPKHLVRGEGQKAKLYCAPIKGHSYVFWYQQVLKNEFKFLISFQNENVFDETGMPKERFSAKCLPNSPCSLEIQATKLEDSAVYFCASSQGELAGGSEQFFGPGTRLTVL.

At least ten counts were recorded for this clonotype. The chain employs TRBV6-2 or TRBV6-3 and TRBJ2-7, with D maybe TRBD1 (6 bases). Germline CDR1 reads MNHEY; CDR2 reads SVGEGT. The CDR3 length is 16 residues. The V gene lost 3 bases and the J gene lost 0 bases, with 15 bases spanning the gap. For the CDR3, the DNA is TGTGCCAGCAGTTATCACAGGGATTTGGCCTCCTACGAGCAGTACTTC. This codes for CASSYHRDLASYEQYF.

This clonotype was recorded many times. This rearrangement joins TRBV5-1 to TRBJ2-7; a weak D match, TRBD1 (6 bases). There are 15 residues in the CDR3. CDR1 is SGHRS and CDR2 is YFSETQ in the germline V gene. Trimming removed 0 bases from V and 3 bases from J, with 13 bases in between. CDR3 sequence (DNA): TGCGCCAGCAGCTTGGGGTCCGGGACACTCTACGAGCAGTACTTC. Translated: CASSLGSGTLYEQYF.

This clonotype was detected ten times or more. V usage is TRBV20-1 and J usage is TRBJ2-3, with D possibly called TRBD1 or TRBD2 (5 bases each). Germline V gives CDR1 DFQATT, CDR2 SNEGSKA (reference sequence). The CDR3 loop spans 13 amino acids. The V end was cut by 5 bases, the J end by 4 bases, with 13 bases between. The CDR3 DNA sequence: TGCAGTGCTGGGCAGGGAGCGGCAGATACGCAGTATTTT. It encodes CSAGQGAADTQYF.

This clonotype has ten or more counts. The CDR3 coding sequence is TGTGCCAGCAGACGAAATTCCCATAACTCCGGGGAGCTGTTTTTT. Amino acid sequence: CASRRNSHNSGELFF. V is TRBV7-2 and J is TRBJ2-2; D gene ambiguous. The V end was cut by 6 bases, the J end by 6 bases, with 17 bases between. This CDR3 is 15 amino acids long. Germline loops: CDR1 SGHTA, CDR2 FQGNSA.

This clonotype has a count of ten or more. The chain uses TRBV12-3 or TRBV12-4 and TRBJ1-2; D is ambiguous. Trimming took 2 bases from V and 2 from J, leaving 9 bases between them. The CDR3 spans 14 residues. This chain's CDR3 is CASSLNKLNYGYTF. In nucleotides, the CDR3 is TGTGCCAGCAGTTTAAATAAACTAAACTATGGCTACACCTTC.

This clonotype was observed many times. The V gene is TRBV28, the J gene TRBJ1-3, with unresolved D. V dropped 3 bases and J dropped 0 bases, with 12 bases sitting between them. The CDR3 is 16 residues long. The germline gives CDR1 MDHEN, CDR2 SYDVKM. The chain's CDR3 is CASSLPLLYSGNTIYF. CDR3 in DNA: TGTGCCAGCAGTTTGCCGCTACTCTACTCTGGAAACACCATATATTTT.

This clonotype was detected only a few times. The genes are TRBV2 and TRBJ1-5, with TRBD1 identical over 8 bases. The J segment lost 2 bases and the V segment lost 5 bases, leaving 11 bases of the junction unmatched. The CDR3 spans 17 residues. Per germline, CDR1 SNHLY and CDR2 FYNNEI. The CDR3 reads CASSFDLDRGGNQPQHF. The DNA for the CDR3 is TGTGCCAGCAGTTTCGACCTCGACAGGGGCGGCAATCAGCCCCAGCATTTT.

This clonotype was observed many times. This chain joins TRBV5-1 and TRBJ2-5; 8 bases fit TRBD1. With 4 bases clipped from V and 1 base from J, the junction kept 6 bases outside the gene matches. This CDR3 has 15 residues. Germline assignment: CDR1 SGHRS and CDR2 YFSETQ. The CDR3 loop is CASSPGQGLQETQYF. The CDR3 DNA reads as TGCGCCAGCAGCCCCGGACAGGGCCTCCAAGAGACCCAGTACTTC.

This clonotype was counted at least ten times. The V call is TRBV5-1, the J call TRBJ1-1; D is unresolved. The CDR3 extends over 12 amino acids. V lost 2 bases and J 6 bases, leaving 8 bases between the germline ends. The germline gives CDR1 SGHRS, CDR2 YFSETQ. The CDR3 DNA follows: TGCGCCAGCAGCTTTAGCGGATCTGAAGCTTTCTTT. Its translation: CASSFSGSEAFF.

This clonotype has ten or more counts. The V gene is TRBV3-1, the J gene TRBJ1-2; D is unresolved. The CDR3 is 13 residues long. Looked up from germline, CDR1 is LGHDT and CDR2 is YNNKEL (reference sequence). Trimming shortened V by 3 bases and J by 8 bases, and 13 bases separated the two germline ends. CDR3 amino acids: CASSHAPDGGYTF. CDR3 bases: TGTGCCAGCAGCCACGCCCCGGACGGAGGCTACACCTTC.

Ten or more counts support this clonotype. This chain uses TRBV3-1 with TRBJ2-1; 11 bases agree with TRBD2. CDR3 length equals 16 residues. The germline V gene encodes CDR1 LGHDT and CDR2 YNNKEL (reference sequence). V lost 5 bases, J lost 9 bases, and 12 bases stayed unmatched. DNA of the CDR3: TGTGCCAGCAGCTCCTCGACTAGCGGGACCCGGGGTGAGCAGTTCTTC. Translating it yields CASSSSTSGTRGEQFF.

V and J are TRBV7-9 and TRBJ1-5; D ambiguous. V lost 1 base and J lost 8, with 0 bases in between. This CDR3 has 10 residues. Germline V CDR1 and CDR2: SEHNR, FQNEAQ (reference sequence). The CDR3 loop is CASSLEPQHF. Here the CDR3 DNA reads TGTGCCAGCAGCTTAGAGCCCCAGCATTTT. The variable domain in full, completed from reference TRBV7-9 and TRBJ1-5, reads DTGVSQNPRHKITKRGQNVTFRCDPISEHNRLYWYRQTLGQGPEFLTYFQNEAQLEKSRLLSDRFSAERPKGSFSTLEIQRTEQGDSAMYLCASSLEPQHFGDGTRLSIL.

This clonotype was recorded many times. The chain recombines TRBV11-2 with TRBJ2-7, with 9 bases that match TRBD2. The CDR3 is made up of 16 amino acids. Trimming removed 5 bases from V and 2 bases from J; junction bases left unmatched: 10. The germline gives CDR1 SGHAT, CDR2 FQNNGV. This chain's CDR3 is CASSPIRLAETYEQYF. CDR3 DNA: TGTGCCAGCAGCCCCATCCGACTAGCGGAAACCTACGAGCAGTACTTC.